Below are 20 T cell receptor beta chains sequenced from a single sample in a study of blood T cells in healthy people across ages. Through a sample-barcoded 5' primer and a J-beta primer mix, a second PCR was run for about 7 to 12 cycles. TCRdb reprocessed the 5' RACE reads with MiXCR, giving one entry per CDR3 protein. The sample has about 1.6 million distinct CDR3 sequences, 30% to 40% seen once. Source material: blood. The source of these receptors is a woman aged 25-40 years in good health.

The gene calls are TRBV25-1 and TRBJ2-1, with 15 bases fitting TRBD2. V trimming: 1 base; J trimming: 9 bases; junction bases outside the gene matches: 16. The CDR3 contains 20 residues. Germline values: CDR1 MGHDK, CDR2 SYGVNS. CDR3 sequence: CASSESYRGPGTSGRPEQFF. For the CDR3, the DNA is TGTGCCAGCAGTGAATCTTACAGGGGGCCCGGGACTAGCGGGAGGCCTGAGCAGTTCTTC.

This clonotype was recorded a few times. This rearrangement joins TRBV28 to TRBJ2-7; 8 bases are a match to TRBD2. The CDR3 is made up of 15 amino acids. The germline CDR1 and CDR2 sequences are MDHEN and SYDVKM. J was trimmed by 4 bases and V by 8 bases; bases with no gene match: 13. The CDR3 nucleotides are TGTGCCAGCGCCTCGGCCGGGACTAGTGCTTACGAGCAGTACTTC. Amino acid sequence: CASASAGTSAYEQYF.

The chain carries TRBV4-1 and TRBJ2-3; 12 bases agree with TRBD2. This CDR3 contains 17 residues. Per the germline V gene, CDR1 is MGHRA and CDR2 is YSYEKL. V was pared by 4 bases and J by 2 bases, with 7 bases of the junction left unmatched. The CDR3 region has the DNA TGCGCCAGCAGCCGAGGACTAGCGGGAAAGAACACAGATACGCAGTATTTT. Its protein is CASSRGLAGKNTDTQYF.

This clonotype has at least ten counts. The chain combines TRBV7-9 with TRBJ2-7, with D maybe TRBD1 (6 bases). The CDR3 contains 13 residues. Germline assignment: CDR1 SEHNR and CDR2 FQNEAQ (reference sequence). Trimming cost V 4 bases and J 2 bases, with 9 bases left between them. CDR3 in DNA: TGTGCCAGCAGCTACGGACAGACCTACGAGCAGTACTTC. Translated, it gives CASSYGQTYEQYF.

This clonotype was found a few times. The V gene is TRBV19, the J gene TRBJ2-5, with TRBD2 matching 8 bases. The CDR3 has 17 residues. From germline, CDR1 is LNHDA and CDR2 SQIVND (reference sequence). J was trimmed by 4 bases and V by 1 base; bases with no gene match: 11. CDR3 region: CASSIGSRSGGRETQYF. DNA of the CDR3: TGTGCCAGTAGTATAGGAAGCCGTTCGGGAGGGAGAGAGACCCAGTACTTC. Supplemented by reference TRBV19 and TRBJ2-5, the full variable domain reads DGGITQSPKYLFRKEGQNVTLSCEQNLNHDAMYWYRQDPGQGLRLIYYSQIVNDFQKGDIAEGYSVSREKKESFPLTVTSAQKNPTAFYLCASSIGSRSGGRETQYFGPGTRLLVL.

V usage is TRBV10-3 and J usage is TRBJ1-5, with 7 bases fitting TRBD1. CDR1 ENHRY and CDR2 SYGVKD come from the germline V gene. V lost 6 bases, J lost 1 base, and 6 bases stayed unmatched. The CDR3 covers 15 residues. CDR3 DNA: TGTGCCATCAGGAGGTCAGGGGGAAGCAATCAGCCCCAGCATTTT. It translates to CAIRRSGGSNQPQHF.

The chain joins TRBV5-6 to TRBJ2-3; D is unclear. Trimming removed 0 bases from V and 0 bases from J, with 8 bases in between. The CDR3 sequence is 15 residues long. CDR1 and CDR2 from the germline V gene are SGHDT and YYEEEE. The CDR3 DNA is TGTGCCAGCAGCTTGGGGGTCTCTAGCACAGATACGCAGTATTTT. It is translated as CASSLGVSSTDTQYF.

The rearrangement joins TRBV20-1 to TRBJ1-5; D not resolved. Germline values: CDR1 DFQATT, CDR2 SNEGSKA (reference sequence). V lost 5 bases, J lost 0 bases, and 11 bases lay in between. The CDR3 contains 14 residues. The CDR3 DNA follows: TGCAGTGCTCCCCCCGGGAATAGCAATCAGCCCCAGCATTTT. It specifies CSAPPGNSNQPQHF.

This clonotype was observed at least ten times. The rearrangement links TRBV20-1 to TRBJ2-7, with 12 nucleotides matching TRBD2. CDR1 and CDR2 from the germline V gene are DFQATT and SNEGSKA (reference sequence). The CDR3 extends over 14 amino acids. Germline trimming cut 4 bases from V and 1 base from J; bases unmatched to any gene: 2. CDR3 in amino acids: CSAKTSGRSYEQYF. In DNA, the CDR3 is TGCAGTGCTAAGACTAGCGGGAGATCCTACGAGCAGTACTTC.

The rearrangement links TRBV6-1 to TRBJ2-7, with D unclear. Germline V gives CDR1 MNHNS, CDR2 SASEGT. The CDR3 consists of 13 residues. V was pared by 2 bases and J by 5 bases, with 10 bases between. The CDR3 spells CASSESQVHEQYF. In nucleotides, the CDR3 is TGTGCCAGCAGTGAATCCCAGGTTCACGAGCAGTACTTC.

This clonotype turned up a few times. The rearrangement joins TRBV10-3 to TRBJ2-1; D perhaps matches TRBD2 (8 bases). The CDR3 is 19 amino acids. V lost 4 bases and J lost 8, with 30 bases in between. CDR1 ENHRY and CDR2 SYGVKD come from the germline V gene. This chain's CDR3 is CAISGGGPTQGVTLDEQFF. The CDR3 DNA reads TGTGCCATCAGTGGCGGGGGGCCAACGCAGGGGGTAACATTGGATGAGCAGTTCTTC.

The chain couples TRBV5-1 to TRBJ1-2; possibly TRBD1 for D (6 bases). Per the germline V gene, CDR1 is SGHRS and CDR2 is YFSETQ. The CDR3 is 14 residues long. V was pared by 0 bases and J by 6 bases, with 12 bases between. The CDR3 here is CASSLVGGGDGYTF. The DNA of the CDR3 is TGCGCCAGCAGCTTGGTAGGCGGGGGCGATGGCTACACCTTC. The full variable domain, with the rest looked up from reference TRBV5-1 and TRBJ1-2, is KAGVTQTPRYLIKTRGQQVTLSCSPISGHRSVSWYQQTPGQGLQFLFEYFSETQRNKGNFPGRFSGRQFSNSRSEMNVSTLELGDSALYLCASSLVGGGDGYTFGSGTRLTVV.

The V and J genes are TRBV2 and TRBJ2-4; 9 nucleotides line up with TRBD1. The J call is doubtful: the DNA matches TRBJ2-7 better. Germline values: CDR1 SNHLY, CDR2 FYNNEI. The CDR3 totals 16 residues. The CDR3 here is CARSHGGTGNSYEQYF. The CDR3 DNA reads as TGTGCCAGAAGTCATGGCGGGACAGGGAATTCCTACGAGCAGTACTTC.

This clonotype was found a few times. V usage is TRBV7-9 and J usage is TRBJ2-1, with D maybe TRBD1 (5 bases). Germline loops: CDR1 SEHNR, CDR2 FQNEAQ (reference sequence). Trimming left V 5 bases short and J 5 bases short, with 16 bases between. This CDR3 has 15 residues. The CDR3, as DNA: TGTGCCAGCAGCCTACACCGCAGGGAAAACAATGAGCAGTTCTTC. It translates to CASSLHRRENNEQFF.

The rearrangement links TRBV5-1 to TRBJ2-7; 7 bases are a match to TRBD1. The trim removed 0 bases at V and 6 bases at J, leaving 9 bases unmatched. Germline V CDR1 and CDR2: SGHRS, YFSETQ. The CDR3 loop spans 15 amino acids. CDR3 in DNA: TGCGCCAGCAGCTTGGCCCAGGGGGTAGGCGCCGAGCAGTACTTC. This sequence encodes CASSLAQGVGAEQYF. The full variable domain, with the rest looked up from reference TRBV5-1 and TRBJ2-7, is KAGVTQTPRYLIKTRGQQVTLSCSPISGHRSVSWYQQTPGQGLQFLFEYFSETQRNKGNFPGRFSGRQFSNSRSEMNVSTLELGDSALYLCASSLAQGVGAEQYFGPGTRLTVT.

On this clonotype: This may arise from a read error, as a much more abundant clone is one base away. The chain uses TRBV6-2 or TRBV6-3 and TRBJ1-2, with D possibly TRBD1 on 5 matching bases. This CDR3 spans 15 amino acids. Per germline, CDR1 MNHEY and CDR2 SVGEGT. CDR3 residues: CASSRQLLPNYGCTF. In DNA form, the CDR3 reads TGTGCCAGCAGCAGACAGCTTTTACCTAACTATGGCTGCACCTTC.

On this clonotype: The junction and the germline gene differ at one end; a read error may be behind it. The chain recombines TRBV6-1 with TRBJ1-6; possibly TRBD1 for D (6 bases). Germline V CDR1 and CDR2: MNHNS, SASEGT. The CDR3 contains 16 residues. The CDR3 sequence: CAGSEGSGVYNSPLHF. The CDR3 nucleotides read TGTGCCGGCAGTGAGGGGTCAGGGGTCTATAATTCACCCCTCCACTTT.

This sequence joins TRBV5-1 and TRBJ1-2, with D uncertain. V lost 4 bases to trimming and J lost 0 bases, with 13 bases between them. Per the germline V gene, CDR1 is SGHRS and CDR2 is YFSETQ. This CDR3 has 15 amino acids. This chain's CDR3 is CASSNQTRANYGYTF. The CDR3 DNA follows: TGCGCCAGCAGCAACCAGACAAGGGCTAACTATGGCTACACCTTC.

The chain is built from TRBV6-2 or TRBV6-3 and TRBJ2-5; TRBD1 aligns across 9 bases. V was clipped by 2 bases and J by 3 bases; unmatched bases: 13. This CDR3 comprises 18 residues. Germline V gene sequence: CDR1 MNHEY, CDR2 SVGEGT. The CDR3 nucleotides read TGTGCCAGCAGTTACAACCTCGGGGCCCGGACAGGGGAAGAGACCCAGTACTTC. It specifies CASSYNLGARTGEETQYF.

As to this clonotype: The germline gene is not matched at one end of the junction; a read error may be the cause. This sequence joins TRBV3-1 and TRBJ2-1, with D perhaps given as TRBD1 or TRBD2 (6 bases each). The CDR3 has 17 amino acids. Germline lookup yields CDR1 LGHDT and CDR2 YNNKEL (reference sequence). The CDR3 DNA is TGTGCCAGCAGCCAAGATTTGCCGGGGGCGTCCTACAATGAGCGGTTCTTC. It specifies CASSQDLPGASYNERFF.